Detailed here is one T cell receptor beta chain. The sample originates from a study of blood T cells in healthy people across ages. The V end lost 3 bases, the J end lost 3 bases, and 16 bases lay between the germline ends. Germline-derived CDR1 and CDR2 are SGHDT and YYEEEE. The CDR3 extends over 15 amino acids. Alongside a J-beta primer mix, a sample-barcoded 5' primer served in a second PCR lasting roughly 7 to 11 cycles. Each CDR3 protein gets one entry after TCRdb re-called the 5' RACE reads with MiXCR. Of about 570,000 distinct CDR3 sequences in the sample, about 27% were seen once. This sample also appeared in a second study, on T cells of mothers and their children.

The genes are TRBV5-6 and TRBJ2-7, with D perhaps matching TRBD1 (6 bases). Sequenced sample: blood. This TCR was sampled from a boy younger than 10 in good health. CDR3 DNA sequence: TGTGCCAGCAGCTCCCCCCATCAGGGGAACTACGAGCAGTACTTC. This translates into CASSSPHQGNYEQYF.